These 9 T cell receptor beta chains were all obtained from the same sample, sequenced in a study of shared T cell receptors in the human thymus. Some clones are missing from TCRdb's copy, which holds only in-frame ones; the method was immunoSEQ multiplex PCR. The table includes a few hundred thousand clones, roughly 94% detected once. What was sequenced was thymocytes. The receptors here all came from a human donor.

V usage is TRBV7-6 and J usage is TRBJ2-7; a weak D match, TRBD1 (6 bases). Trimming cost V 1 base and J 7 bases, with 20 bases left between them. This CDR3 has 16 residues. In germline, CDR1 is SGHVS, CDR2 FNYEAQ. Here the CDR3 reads CASSLGMSPGQGEQYF. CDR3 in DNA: TGTGCCAGCAGCTTAGGAATGTCTCCGGGTCAGGGGGAGCAGTACTTC.

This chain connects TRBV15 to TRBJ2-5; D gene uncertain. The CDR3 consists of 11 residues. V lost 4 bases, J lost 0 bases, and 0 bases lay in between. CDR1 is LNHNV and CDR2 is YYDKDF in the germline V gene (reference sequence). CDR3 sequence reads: CATSNQETQYF. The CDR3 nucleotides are TGTGCCACCAGCAACCAAGAGACCCAGTACTTC.

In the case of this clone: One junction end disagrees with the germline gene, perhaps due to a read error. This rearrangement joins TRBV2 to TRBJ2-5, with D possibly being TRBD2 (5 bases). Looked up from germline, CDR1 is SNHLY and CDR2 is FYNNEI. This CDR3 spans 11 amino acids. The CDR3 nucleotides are TGTGCCAGCAGTGAAAGGACTGCCGTGAACTTC. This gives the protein CASSERTAVNF.

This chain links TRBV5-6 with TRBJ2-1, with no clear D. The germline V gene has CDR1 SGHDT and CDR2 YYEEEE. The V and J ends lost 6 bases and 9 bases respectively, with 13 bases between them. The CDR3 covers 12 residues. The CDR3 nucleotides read TGTGCCAGCAACCGGCCTTTAAGTGAGCAGTTCTTC. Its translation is CASNRPLSEQFF.

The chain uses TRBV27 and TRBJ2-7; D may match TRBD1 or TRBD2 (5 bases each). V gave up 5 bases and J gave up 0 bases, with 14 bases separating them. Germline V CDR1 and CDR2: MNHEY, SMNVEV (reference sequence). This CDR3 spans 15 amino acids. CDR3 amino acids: CASSTGTFSSYEQYF. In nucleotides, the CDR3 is TGTGCCAGCAGTACCGGGACCTTTAGCTCCTACGAGCAGTACTTC.

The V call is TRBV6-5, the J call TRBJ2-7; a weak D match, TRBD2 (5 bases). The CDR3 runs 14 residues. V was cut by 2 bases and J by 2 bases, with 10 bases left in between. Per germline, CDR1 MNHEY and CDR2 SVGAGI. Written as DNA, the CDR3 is TGTGCCAGCAGTTACGGAGCGGTGCCCTACGAGCAGTACTTC. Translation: CASSYGAVPYEQYF.

CDR3 nucleotide sequence: TGTGCCAGCAGGGTGGGGGAGCTGTTTTTT. Its translation: CASRVGELFF. V and J are TRBV2 and TRBJ2-2; D ambiguous. Germline values: CDR1 SNHLY, CDR2 FYNNEI. CDR3 length: 10 residues. V was pared by 6 bases and J by 8 bases, with 4 bases between.

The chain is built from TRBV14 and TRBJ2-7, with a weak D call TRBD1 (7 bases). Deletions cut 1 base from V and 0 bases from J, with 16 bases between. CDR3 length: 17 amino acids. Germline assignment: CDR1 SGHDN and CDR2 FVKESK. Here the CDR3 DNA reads TGTGCCAGCAGCCAAGTTAGGAGGGGACAGAGCTCCTACGAGCAGTACTTC. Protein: CASSQVRRGQSSYEQYF. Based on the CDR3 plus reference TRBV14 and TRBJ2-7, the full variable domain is EAGVTQFPSHSVIEKGQTVTLRCDPISGHDNLYWYRRVMGKEIKFLLHFVKESKQDESGMPNNRFLAERTGGTYSTLKVQPAELEDSGVYFCASSQVRRGQSSYEQYFGPGTRLTVT.

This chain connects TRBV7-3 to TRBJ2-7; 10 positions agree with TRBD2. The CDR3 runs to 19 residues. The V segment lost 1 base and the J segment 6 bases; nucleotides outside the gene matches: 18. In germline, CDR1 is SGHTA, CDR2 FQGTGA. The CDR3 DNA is TGTGCCAGCAGCTTAAAAGATATCGGAGCGGGAGGGCCTCAAGGCGAGCAGTACTTC. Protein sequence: CASSLKDIGAGGPQGEQYF.